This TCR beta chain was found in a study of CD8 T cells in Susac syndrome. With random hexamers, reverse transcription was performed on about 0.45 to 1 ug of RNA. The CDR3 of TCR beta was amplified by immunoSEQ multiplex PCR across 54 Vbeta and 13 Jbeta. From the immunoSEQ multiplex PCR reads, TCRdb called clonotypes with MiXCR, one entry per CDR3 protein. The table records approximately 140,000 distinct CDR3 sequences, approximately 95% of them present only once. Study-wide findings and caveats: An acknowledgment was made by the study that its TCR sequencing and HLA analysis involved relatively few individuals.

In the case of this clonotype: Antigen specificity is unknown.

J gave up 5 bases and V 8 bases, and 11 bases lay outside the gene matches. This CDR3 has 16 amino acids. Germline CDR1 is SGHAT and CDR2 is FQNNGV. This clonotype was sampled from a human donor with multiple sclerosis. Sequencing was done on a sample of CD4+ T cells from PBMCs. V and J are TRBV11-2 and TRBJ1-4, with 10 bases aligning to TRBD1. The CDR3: CASGPGTGQGNEKLFF. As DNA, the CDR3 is TGTGCCAGCGGTCCCGGTACGGGACAGGGGAATGAAAAACTGTTTTTT.